This T cell receptor beta chain comes out of a study of T cell repertoires in cytomegalovirus infection. In this sample, this clonotype turned up many times. What it binds is not known. The CDR3 is made up of 13 amino acids. CDR1 is SGHNT and CDR2 is YENEEA in the germline V gene. With 0 bases removed from V and 6 bases from J, the gap between germline ends came to 5 bases. From the reads, TCRdb called clonotypes with MiXCR, one entry per CDR3 protein. The table lists about a million distinct CDR3 sequences, around 30% of them singletons. The clonotype comes from a human donor in good health (CMV status not recorded). Some clones in this sample may be carry-over from other donors' samples. The sequencing used cultured CD8+ T cells from PBMCs, collected from culture after CMV antigen stimulation. V gene TRBV11-3 combines with J gene TRBJ2-2; D gene ambiguous. The CDR3 sequence: CASSLDFSGELFF. Here the CDR3 DNA reads TGTGCCAGCAGCTTAGATTTTTCCGGGGAGCTGTTTTTT.